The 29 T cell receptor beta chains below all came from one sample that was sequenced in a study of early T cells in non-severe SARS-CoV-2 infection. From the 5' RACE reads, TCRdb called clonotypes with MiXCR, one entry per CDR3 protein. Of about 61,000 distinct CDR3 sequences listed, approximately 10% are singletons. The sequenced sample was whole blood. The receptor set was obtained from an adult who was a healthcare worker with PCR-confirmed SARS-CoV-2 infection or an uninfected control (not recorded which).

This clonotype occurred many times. The CDR3 coding sequence is TGTGCCAGCTCGGTTAACCGAGGGAATCGCGCCACTGAAGCTTTCTTT. It codes for CASSVNRGNRATEAFF. The rearrangement links TRBV27 to TRBJ1-1; no definite D call. Deletions cut 8 bases from V and 4 bases from J, with 23 bases between. The CDR3 has 16 amino acids. Germline CDR1 reads MNHEY; CDR2 reads SMNVEV (reference sequence).

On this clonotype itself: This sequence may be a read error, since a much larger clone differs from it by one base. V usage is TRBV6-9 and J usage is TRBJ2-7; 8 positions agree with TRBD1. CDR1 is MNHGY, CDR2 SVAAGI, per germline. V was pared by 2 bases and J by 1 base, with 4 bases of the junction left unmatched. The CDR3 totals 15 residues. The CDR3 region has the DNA TGTGCCAGCAGTTATGGGGGGACAGGATCCTACGAGCAGTACTTC. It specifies CASSYGGTGSYEQYF.

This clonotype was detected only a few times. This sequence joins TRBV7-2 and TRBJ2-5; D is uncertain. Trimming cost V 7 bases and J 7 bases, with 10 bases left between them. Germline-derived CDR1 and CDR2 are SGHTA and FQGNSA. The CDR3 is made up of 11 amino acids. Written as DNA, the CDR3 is TGTGCCAGCACCCACCCAGGGACCCAGTACTTC. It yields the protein CASTHPGTQYF.

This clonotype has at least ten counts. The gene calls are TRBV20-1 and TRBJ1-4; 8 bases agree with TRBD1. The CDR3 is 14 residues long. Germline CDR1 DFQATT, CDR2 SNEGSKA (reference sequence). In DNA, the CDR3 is TGCAGCGCGCGTCGCGGGACAGGACGTGAAAAACTGTTTTTT. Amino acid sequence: CSARRGTGREKLFF.

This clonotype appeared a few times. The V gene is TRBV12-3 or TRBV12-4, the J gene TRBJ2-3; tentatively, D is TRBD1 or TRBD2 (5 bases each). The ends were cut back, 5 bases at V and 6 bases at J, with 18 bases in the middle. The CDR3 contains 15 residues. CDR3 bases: TGTGCCAGCAGTCCCCTTCCTCGTGGGACGGATACGCAGTATTTT. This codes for CASSPLPRGTDTQYF.

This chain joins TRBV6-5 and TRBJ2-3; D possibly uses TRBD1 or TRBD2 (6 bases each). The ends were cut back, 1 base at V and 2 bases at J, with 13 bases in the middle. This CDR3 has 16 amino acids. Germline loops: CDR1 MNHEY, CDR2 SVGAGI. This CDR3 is CASSYLGGRTTDTQYF. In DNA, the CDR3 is TGTGCCAGCAGTTACTTGGGGGGCCGTACCACAGATACGCAGTATTTT.

The CDR3: CASSLWATSGGNNEQFF. CDR3 coding DNA: TGCGCCAGCAGCTTGTGGGCAACTAGCGGGGGTAACAATGAGCAGTTCTTC. The rearrangement joins TRBV5-1 to TRBJ2-1; TRBD2 agrees at 11 bases. The CDR3 is 17 amino acids. From germline, CDR1 is SGHRS and CDR2 YFSETQ. V trimming: 1 base; J trimming: 5 bases; junction bases outside the gene matches: 8.

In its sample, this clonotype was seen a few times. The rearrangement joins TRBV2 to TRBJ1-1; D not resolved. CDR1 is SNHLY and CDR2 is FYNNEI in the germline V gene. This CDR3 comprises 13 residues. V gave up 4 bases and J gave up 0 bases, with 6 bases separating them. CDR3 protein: CASSVRLNTEAFF. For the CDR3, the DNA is TGTGCCAGCAGTGTTCGACTGAACACTGAAGCTTTCTTT.

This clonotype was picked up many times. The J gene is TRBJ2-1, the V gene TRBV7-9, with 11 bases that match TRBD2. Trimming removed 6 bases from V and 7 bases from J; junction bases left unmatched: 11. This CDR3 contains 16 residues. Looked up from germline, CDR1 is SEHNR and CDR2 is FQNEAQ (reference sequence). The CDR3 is CASSEWLAGGRNEQFF. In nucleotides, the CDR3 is TGTGCCAGCAGTGAATGGCTAGCGGGGGGCAGGAATGAGCAGTTCTTC. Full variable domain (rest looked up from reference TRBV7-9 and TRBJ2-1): DTGVSQNPRHKITKRGQNVTFRCDPISEHNRLYWYRQTLGQGPEFLTYFQNEAQLEKSRLLSDRFSAERPKGSFSTLEIQRTEQGDSAMYLCASSEWLAGGRNEQFFGPGTRLTVL.

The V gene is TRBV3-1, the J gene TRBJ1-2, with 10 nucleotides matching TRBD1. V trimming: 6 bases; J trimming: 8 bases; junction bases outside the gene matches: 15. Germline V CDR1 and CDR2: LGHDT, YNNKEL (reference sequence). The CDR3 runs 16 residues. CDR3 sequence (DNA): TGTGCCAGCAGTCGCCTAGACTTGGGGACAGGGGACGGCTACACCTTC. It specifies CASSRLDLGTGDGYTF.

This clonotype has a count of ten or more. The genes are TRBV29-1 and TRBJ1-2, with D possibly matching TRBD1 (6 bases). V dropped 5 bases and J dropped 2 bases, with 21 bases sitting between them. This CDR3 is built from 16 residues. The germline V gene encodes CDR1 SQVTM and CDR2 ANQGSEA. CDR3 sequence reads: CSVPGEVLAGNYGYTF. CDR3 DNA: TGCAGCGTTCCAGGGGAGGTCCTTGCAGGGAACTATGGCTACACCTTC.

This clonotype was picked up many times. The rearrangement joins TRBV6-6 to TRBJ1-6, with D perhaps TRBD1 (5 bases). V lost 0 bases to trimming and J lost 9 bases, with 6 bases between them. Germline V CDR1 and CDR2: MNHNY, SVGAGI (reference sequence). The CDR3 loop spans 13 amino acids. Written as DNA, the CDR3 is TGTGCCAGCAGTTACTCTCAGGGTTCACCCCTCCACTTT. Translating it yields CASSYSQGSPLHF.

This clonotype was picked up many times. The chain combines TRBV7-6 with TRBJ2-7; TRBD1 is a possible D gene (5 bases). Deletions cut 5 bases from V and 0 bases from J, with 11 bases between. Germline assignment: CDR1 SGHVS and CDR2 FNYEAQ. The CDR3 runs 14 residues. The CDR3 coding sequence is TGTGCCAGCAGCCACAGACAGAGCTCCTACGAGCAGTACTTC. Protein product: CASSHRQSSYEQYF.

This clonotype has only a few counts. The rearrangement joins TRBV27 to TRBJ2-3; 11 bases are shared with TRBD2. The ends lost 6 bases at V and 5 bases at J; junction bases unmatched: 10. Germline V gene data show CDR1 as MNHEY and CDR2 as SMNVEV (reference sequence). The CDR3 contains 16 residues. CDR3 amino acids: CASSDNSGGVEDTQYF. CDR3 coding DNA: TGTGCCAGCAGCGACAATAGCGGGGGGGTTGAAGATACGCAGTATTTT.

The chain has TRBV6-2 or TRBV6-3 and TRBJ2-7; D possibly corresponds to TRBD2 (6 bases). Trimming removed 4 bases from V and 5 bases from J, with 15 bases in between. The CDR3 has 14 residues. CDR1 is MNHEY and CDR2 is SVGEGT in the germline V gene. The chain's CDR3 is CASSSLSGRDEQYF. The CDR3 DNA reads TGTGCCAGCAGTTCCCTTAGCGGTCGAGACGAGCAGTACTTC.

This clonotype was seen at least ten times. Here the CDR3 DNA reads TGCGCCAGCAGCCAAGATGACGGGACAATTGAAAACATTCAGTACTTC. As protein: CASSQDDGTIENIQYF. The chain carries TRBV4-1 and TRBJ2-4, with TRBD1 as a possible D gene (6 bases). The CDR3 is 16 residues long. Germline V gene lookup returns CDR1 MGHRA and CDR2 YSYEKL. Trimming removed 0 bases at V and 5 bases at J, with 14 bases between.

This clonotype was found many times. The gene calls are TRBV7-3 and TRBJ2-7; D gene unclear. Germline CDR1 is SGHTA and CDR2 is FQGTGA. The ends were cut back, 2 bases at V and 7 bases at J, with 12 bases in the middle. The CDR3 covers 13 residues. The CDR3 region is CASSLAGVGEQYF. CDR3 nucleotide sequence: TGTGCCAGCAGCTTAGCCGGTGTGGGAGAGCAGTACTTC.

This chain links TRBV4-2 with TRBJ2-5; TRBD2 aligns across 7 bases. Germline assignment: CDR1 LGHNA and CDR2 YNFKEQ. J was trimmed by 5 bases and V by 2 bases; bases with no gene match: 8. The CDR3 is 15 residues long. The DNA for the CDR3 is TGTGCCAGCAGCCAATGGCATGTTAGCGGGGAGACCCAGTACTTC. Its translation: CASSQWHVSGETQYF.

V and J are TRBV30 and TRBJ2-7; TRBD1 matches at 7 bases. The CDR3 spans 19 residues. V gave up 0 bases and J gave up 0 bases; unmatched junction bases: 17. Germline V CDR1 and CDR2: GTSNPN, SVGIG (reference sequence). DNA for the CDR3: TGTGCCTGGAGTGTACTCGGGCGACAGGGCCCTTGGAGCTCCTACGAGCAGTACTTC. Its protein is CAWSVLGRQGPWSSYEQYF.

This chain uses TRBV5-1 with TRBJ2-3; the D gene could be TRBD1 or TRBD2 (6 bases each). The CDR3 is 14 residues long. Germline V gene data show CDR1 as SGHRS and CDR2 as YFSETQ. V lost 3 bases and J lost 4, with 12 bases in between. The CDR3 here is CASSWGAGADTQYF. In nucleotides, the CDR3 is TGCGCCAGCAGCTGGGGGGCCGGGGCAGATACGCAGTATTTT. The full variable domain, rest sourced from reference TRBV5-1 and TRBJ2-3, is KAGVTQTPRYLIKTRGQQVTLSCSPISGHRSVSWYQQTPGQGLQFLFEYFSETQRNKGNFPGRFSGRQFSNSRSEMNVSTLELGDSALYLCASSWGAGADTQYFGPGTRLTVL.

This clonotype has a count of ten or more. CDR3 DNA sequence: TGCAGTGCTAGAGATTTCAAGGGGGCACCTGAGGGCGGGGAGCTGTTTTTT. It yields the protein CSARDFKGAPEGGELFF. This chain connects TRBV20-1 to TRBJ2-2; 7 bases fit TRBD1. This CDR3 has 17 residues. Unmatched junction bases numbered 14, after V lost 0 bases and J lost 7 bases. Germline V lookup: CDR1 DFQATT, CDR2 SNEGSKA (reference sequence).

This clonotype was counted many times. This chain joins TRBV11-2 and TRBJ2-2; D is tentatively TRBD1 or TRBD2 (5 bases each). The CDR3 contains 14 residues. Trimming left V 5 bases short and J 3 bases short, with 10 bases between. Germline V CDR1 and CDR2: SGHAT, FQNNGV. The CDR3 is CASSRGTYTGELFF. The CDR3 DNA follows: TGTGCCAGCAGCCGTGGGACCTACACCGGGGAGCTGTTTTTT. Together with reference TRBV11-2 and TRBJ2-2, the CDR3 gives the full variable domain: EAGVAQSPRYKIIEKRQSVAFWCNPISGHATLYWYQQILGQGPKLLIQFQNNGVVDDSQLPKDRFSAERLKGVDSTLKIQPAKLEDSAVYLCASSRGTYTGELFFGEGSRLTVL.

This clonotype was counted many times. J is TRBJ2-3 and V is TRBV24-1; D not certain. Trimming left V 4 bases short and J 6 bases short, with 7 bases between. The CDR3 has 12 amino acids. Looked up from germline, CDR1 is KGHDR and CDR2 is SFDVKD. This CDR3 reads CATSDPSDTQYF. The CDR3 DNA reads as TGTGCCACCAGTGACCCGTCGGATACGCAGTATTTT.

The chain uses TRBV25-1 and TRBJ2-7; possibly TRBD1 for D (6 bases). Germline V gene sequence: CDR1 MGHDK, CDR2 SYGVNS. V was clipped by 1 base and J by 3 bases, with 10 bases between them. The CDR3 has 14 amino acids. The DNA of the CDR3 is TGTGCCAGCAGTGAATCGGGACACTTCTACGAGCAGTACTTC. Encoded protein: CASSESGHFYEQYF.

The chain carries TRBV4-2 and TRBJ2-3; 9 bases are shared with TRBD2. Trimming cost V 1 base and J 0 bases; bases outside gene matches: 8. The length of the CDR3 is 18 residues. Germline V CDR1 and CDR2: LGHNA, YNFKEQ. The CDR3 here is CASSQAALSGGSTDTQYF. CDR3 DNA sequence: TGTGCCAGCAGCCAAGCTGCTTTGAGCGGGGGGAGCACAGATACGCAGTATTTT.

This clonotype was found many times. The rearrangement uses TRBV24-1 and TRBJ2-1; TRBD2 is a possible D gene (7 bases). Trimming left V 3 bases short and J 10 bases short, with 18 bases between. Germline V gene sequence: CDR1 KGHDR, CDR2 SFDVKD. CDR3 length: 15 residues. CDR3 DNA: TGTGCCACCAGTGATAAGGGGGGCGGGAGTCAGGAGCAGTTCTTC. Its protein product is CATSDKGGGSQEQFF.

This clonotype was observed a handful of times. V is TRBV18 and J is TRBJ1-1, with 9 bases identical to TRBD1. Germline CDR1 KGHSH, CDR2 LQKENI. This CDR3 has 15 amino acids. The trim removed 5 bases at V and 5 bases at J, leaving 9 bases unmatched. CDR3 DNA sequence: TGTGCCAGCTCAGAGAGCACAGGGGGCCGGACTGAAGCTTTCTTT. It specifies CASSESTGGRTEAFF. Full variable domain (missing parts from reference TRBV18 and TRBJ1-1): NAGVMQNPRHLVRRRGQEARLRCSPMKGHSHVYWYRQLPEEGLKFMVYLQKENIIDESGMPKERFSAEFPKEGPSILRIQQVVRGDSAAYFCASSESTGGRTEAFFGQGTRLTVV.

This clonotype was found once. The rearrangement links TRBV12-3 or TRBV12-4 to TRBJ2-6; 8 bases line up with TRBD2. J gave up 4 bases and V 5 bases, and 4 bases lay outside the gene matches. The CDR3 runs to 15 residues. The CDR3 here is CASSPGTRGANVLTF. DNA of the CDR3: TGTGCCAGCAGTCCCGGGACTAGAGGGGCCAACGTCCTGACTTTC.

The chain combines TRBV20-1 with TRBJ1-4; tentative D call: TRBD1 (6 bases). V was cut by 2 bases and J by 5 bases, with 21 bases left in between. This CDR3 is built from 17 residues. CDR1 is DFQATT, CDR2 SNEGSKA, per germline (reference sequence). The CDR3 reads CSARRRFRGQKNEKLFF. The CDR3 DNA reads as TGCAGTGCTAGACGCCGATTCCGAGGACAGAAAAATGAAAAACTGTTTTTT.